This note documents a single TCR beta chain sequence. Attachment of unique molecular identifiers to individual cDNA molecules was performed. TCRdb independently ran MiXCR on the 5' RACE reads; one entry per CDR3 protein. The table lists about 92,000 distinct CDR3 sequences, roughly 14% of them singletons, with more than 6.5% in the top ten. This entry is derived from a study of early T cells in non-severe SARS-CoV-2 infection. This TCR came from an adult who was a healthcare worker with PCR-confirmed SARS-CoV-2 infection or an uninfected control (not recorded which). Material for sequencing was whole blood.

CDR3 region: CSATRGYEQYF. The CDR3 DNA sequence: TGCAGCGCTACAAGGGGGTACGAGCAGTACTTC. This chain connects TRBV29-1 to TRBJ2-7; D might be TRBD1 (6 bases). Trimming left V 7 bases short and J 4 bases short, with 11 bases between. Germline V CDR1 and CDR2: SQVTM, ANQGSEA. The CDR3 extends over 11 amino acids.